Below, 9 T cell receptor beta chains from the same sample are listed, as sequenced in a study of response to subunit inactivated influenza vaccine. TCRdb re-derived calls from the RT-PCR reads in MiXCR, one entry per CDR3 protein. This repertoire shows a few hundred thousand distinct CDR3 sequences, approximately 15% found once; its top ten account for around 10%. The material sequenced was PBMCs from blood, taken about 11 days after vaccination. The origin of the receptors is a man aged 50-60 years who received an inactivated influenza vaccine.

The rearrangement joins TRBV4-2 to TRBJ2-6; 7 nucleotides match TRBD1. Germline V gene data show CDR1 as LGHNA and CDR2 as YNFKEQ. This CDR3 spans 17 amino acids. With V trimmed by 1 base and J by 5 bases, 8 bases remained unmatched. The DNA for the CDR3 is TGTGCCAGCAGCCAAGGGCAGGACAGGTTCTGGGCCAACGTCCTGACTTTC. The encoded protein is CASSQGQDRFWANVLTF.

The CDR3 DNA reads as TGTGCCACCAGCAGGGAGACAGGGGGCACAGATACGCAGTATTTT. Residues: CATSRETGGTDTQYF. The chain has TRBV15 and TRBJ2-3, with TRBD1 identical over 8 bases. The CDR3 runs to 15 residues. Losses at the gene ends were 3 bases for V and 1 base for J; bases not matched to a gene: 3. Germline V gene sequence: CDR1 LNHNV, CDR2 YYDKDF (reference sequence).

At least ten counts were recorded for this clonotype. V usage is TRBV6-2 or TRBV6-3 and J usage is TRBJ2-1, with D hard to call. The CDR3 length is 12 residues. V lost 4 bases to trimming and J lost 6 bases, with 7 bases between them. The germline CDR1 and CDR2 sequences are MNHEY and SVGEGT. The CDR3 bases are TGTGCCAGCAGTTTGACCAGCAATGAGCAGTTCTTC. It codes for CASSLTSNEQFF.

This clonotype turned up a few times. The chain links TRBV4-1 to TRBJ2-2, with 15 bases matching TRBD2. The V gene end was trimmed by 1 base and the J gene end by 9 bases; junction bases not matched to a gene: 12. The germline V gene has CDR1 MGHRA and CDR2 YSYEKL. The CDR3 totals 19 residues. Here the CDR3 reads CASSQAGLAGGELGRELFF. In DNA, the CDR3 is TGCGCCAGCAGCCAAGCGGGACTAGCGGGGGGTGAACTTGGACGGGAGCTGTTTTTT.

This chain connects TRBV12-3 or TRBV12-4 to TRBJ2-7; 11 bases align to TRBD1. CDR3 size: 17 residues. The J segment lost 6 bases and the V segment lost 4 bases, leaving 14 bases of the junction unmatched. Here the CDR3 reads CASSSLYPGQGAGEQYF. The CDR3 DNA reads as TGTGCCAGCAGTTCTCTCTATCCTGGACAGGGGGCGGGCGAGCAGTACTTC.

Only a few counts were recorded for this clonotype. The chain links TRBV7-9 to TRBJ2-7, with TRBD1 identical over 7 bases. CDR3 length: 14 amino acids. V lost 1 base to trimming and J lost 9 bases; unmatched junction nucleotides: 9. Per the germline V gene, CDR1 is SEHNR and CDR2 is FQNEAQ (reference sequence). The CDR3 DNA sequence: TGTGCCAGCAGCTTAGGACAAGGGGGCGCCTCGCAGTACTTC. Amino acid sequence: CASSLGQGGASQYF.

This clonotype was observed a few times. The chain joins TRBV20-1 to TRBJ1-1; D remains ambiguous. V was cut by 0 bases and J by 11 bases, with 10 bases left in between. Germline lookup yields CDR1 DFQATT and CDR2 SNEGSKA (reference sequence). The CDR3 is 11 amino acids. CDR3 bases: TGCAGTGCTAGAGAGTTTATTGGGGCTTTCTTT. It is translated as CSAREFIGAFF.

This clonotype was counted between two and nine times. This chain connects TRBV5-6 to TRBJ1-2; D may be TRBD1 (6 bases). CDR3 size: 14 residues. Trimming stripped 3 bases from V and 4 bases from J, with 13 bases between. Germline V lookup: CDR1 SGHDT, CDR2 YYEEEE. The DNA for the CDR3 is TGTGCCAGCAGCTGGTGGACAGTAGCCTATGGCTACACCTTC. Translation: CASSWWTVAYGYTF.

Ten or more counts support this clonotype. The chain carries TRBV5-1 and TRBJ2-7; D possibly matches TRBD1 or TRBD2 (6 bases each). This CDR3 has 13 residues. Deletions cut 5 bases from V and 2 bases from J, with 11 bases between. Germline CDR1 SGHRS, CDR2 YFSETQ. The CDR3: CASRGGQPYEQYF. In DNA form, the CDR3 reads TGCGCCAGCAGAGGGGGGCAACCCTACGAGCAGTACTTC.